These 5 T cell receptor beta chains were all obtained from the same sample, sequenced in a study of EBV T-cell therapy then PD-1 blockade in nasopharyngeal carcinoma. Using immunoSEQ multiplex PCR, the repertoire was profiled, and TCRdb retains in-frame clones only, with some absent. Of some 21,000 clones listed, about 87% are singletons. No antigens are known for them. Treatment reported: AdE1-LMPpoly-expanded autologous EBV-specific T-cell therapy followed by anti-PD-1 nivolumab. This specimen was CD8+ T cells from blood, taken around day 60 from a patient whose treatment included autologous EBV-specific T cells and nivolumab. These receptors originate from a man in his forties with nasopharyngeal carcinoma.

The genes are TRBV6-1 and TRBJ2-5; 9 positions match TRBD2. The CDR3 is 15 residues long. V gave up 0 bases and J gave up 5 bases; unmatched junction bases: 4. The germline V gene encodes CDR1 MNHNS and CDR2 SASEGT. The CDR3 region is CASSEASGGVETQYF. CDR3 in DNA: TGTGCCAGCAGTGAAGCTAGCGGGGGTGTGGAGACCCAGTACTTC.

This clone has just one count. The chain couples TRBV13 to TRBJ1-2; possibly TRBD1 for D (5 bases). The CDR3 loop spans 14 amino acids. V was cut by 3 bases and J by 9 bases, with 17 bases left in between. Germline values: CDR1 PRHDT, CDR2 FYEKMQ (reference sequence). The DNA for the CDR3 is TGTGCCAGCAGCTTCGACAGCCGCTTGAGTAGCTACACCTTC. Its translation: CASSFDSRLSSYTF.

The chain couples TRBV27 to TRBJ2-1; no reliable D call. V lost 0 bases and J 7 bases, leaving 7 bases between the germline ends. From germline, CDR1 is MNHEY and CDR2 SMNVEV (reference sequence). This CDR3 is built from 13 residues. The CDR3 loop is CASSLSSGNEQFF. CDR3 coding DNA: TGTGCCAGCAGTTTATCCTCCGGGAATGAGCAGTTCTTC.

The CDR3: CASSDRAGANVLTF. CDR3 sequence (DNA): TGTGCCAGCAGTGACAGGGCTGGGGCCAACGTCCTGACTTTC. The gene calls are TRBV6-4 and TRBJ2-6; no clear D. Germline loops: CDR1 MRHNA, CDR2 SNTAGT. Between the trimmed V and J ends, which lost 2 bases and 2 bases, there was a span of 4 bases. The CDR3 is made up of 14 amino acids.

The CDR3 DNA sequence: TGTGCCAGCAGCGTCGGGACAGGCAATCAGCCCCAGCATTTT. Residues: CASSVGTGNQPQHF. The chain has TRBV7-9 and TRBJ1-5; 7 nucleotides line up with TRBD1. Germline-derived CDR1 and CDR2 are SEHNR and FQNEAQ (reference sequence). V gave up 5 bases and J gave up 2 bases; unmatched junction bases: 3. This CDR3 has 14 residues.